This record covers a single TCR beta chain. Its matching antigen is unknown. Indicated time point: newly diagnosed GD, antithyroid drugs for less than 3 months. PBMCs were the source of the RNA used for TCR sequencing. American Thyroid Association guidelines were used to diagnose Graves' disease. These data are taken from a study of regulatory T cells in long-lasting Graves disease. Whole-study context: Graves' patients, diagnosed recently, had received antithyroid drugs under 3 months.

To make TCR beta libraries, researchers used iRepertoire HTBI primers and Arm-PCR of CDR3 regions. TCRdb processed the multiplex PCR reads anew with MiXCR; each CDR3 protein has one entry. The sample carries about 400,000 distinct CDR3 sequences, roughly 15% recorded once. CDR1 and CDR2 (germline): LNHDA, SQIVND (reference sequence). This CDR3 region has 15 residues. Trimming took 7 bases from V and 4 from J; bases not matched to a gene: 5. Notes on the study in general: Relative to newly diagnosed Graves' patients, persistent ones had lower TCR diversity. Possibly, accuracy suffered from the small sample size.

The genes are TRBV19 and TRBJ2-2; 11 bases map to TRBD1. The TCR was taken from a female donor with Graves disease. Material: peripheral blood mononuclear cells (PBMCs), obtained at new diagnosis, from a patient treated with antithyroid drugs. Here the CDR3 DNA reads TGTGCCAGTACCCGGACAGGGGGCAGCACCGGGGAGCTGTTTTTT. Protein product: CASTRTGGSTGELFF.